Shown below are 10 T cell receptor beta chains from a single sample sequenced in a study of cytomegalovirus exposure and HLA in healthy donors. Primers included in the PCR were 60 Vbeta and 13 Jbeta primers. Profiled with immunoSEQ multiplex PCR; TCRdb holds only in-frame clones, not every one. The sample includes about 110,000 clones, under 85% of them seen just once. Sequenced: PBMCs. Receptors were obtained from a man aged 25 to 40 in good health and CMV-seropositive.

The rearrangement joins TRBV27 to TRBJ1-3; unclear D gene. CDR1 MNHEY and CDR2 SMNVEV come from the germline V gene (reference sequence). The ends were cut back, 8 bases at V and 0 bases at J, with 8 bases in the middle. This CDR3 comprises 13 residues. The CDR3 reads CASAPSSGNTIYF. The CDR3 nucleotides are TGTGCCAGCGCCCCCAGCTCTGGAAACACCATATATTTT.

The chain joins TRBV2 to TRBJ2-1; D perhaps matches TRBD2 (5 bases). Trimming took off 6 bases at V and 3 bases at J, with 12 bases between the two ends. CDR3 length equals 14 residues. In germline, CDR1 is SNHLY, CDR2 FYNNEI. CDR3 bases: TGTGCCAGCAGGTATGGACGGGACTACAATGAGCAGTTCTTC. This encodes CASRYGRDYNEQFF.

Comment on this clone: One end of the junction varies from germline; a read error may be responsible. This chain connects TRBV5-6 to TRBJ1-2; 9 bases map to TRBD1. The CDR3 runs 15 residues. Germline loops: CDR1 SGHDT, CDR2 YYEEEE. The CDR3 DNA reads TGTGCCAGCAGCTTGGCCCCTACAGGGGGCGATGGCTACCCCTTC. Translating gives CASSLAPTGGDGYPF.

The J gene is TRBJ2-7, the V gene TRBV27; maybe TRBD1 (5 bases). The CDR3 has 14 residues. V lost 5 bases and J lost 4, with 15 bases in between. Germline CDR1 reads MNHEY; CDR2 reads SMNVEV (reference sequence). CDR3 sequence reads: CASSQQVNGYEQYF. The CDR3 bases are TGTGCCAGCAGTCAACAGGTTAATGGGTACGAGCAGTACTTC.

The chain uses TRBV7-9 and TRBJ1-2; D uncertain. Germline V gene data show CDR1 as SEHNR and CDR2 as FQNEAQ (reference sequence). Trimming pared 0 bases from V and 4 bases from J, leaving 9 bases between. This CDR3 is 14 amino acids long. DNA of the CDR3: TGTGCCAGCAGCTTAGCGCTGGCAGTCTATGGCTACACCTTC. Protein sequence: CASSLALAVYGYTF.

The chain links TRBV7-3 to TRBJ2-7; 10 bases agree with TRBD1. Trimming removed 5 bases from V and 5 bases from J; junction bases left unmatched: 3. Germline V gene lookup returns CDR1 SGHTA and CDR2 FQGTGA. This CDR3 has 13 residues. The CDR3 loop reads CASSPGTGDEQYF. In nucleotides, the CDR3 is TGTGCCAGCAGCCCAGGGACAGGGGACGAGCAGTACTTC.

The rearrangement links TRBV4-3 to TRBJ2-7; D perhaps matches TRBD2 (6 bases). Germline loops: CDR1 LGHNA, CDR2 YSLEER. The CDR3 extends over 15 amino acids. Trimming removed 2 bases from V and 0 bases from J, with 11 bases in between. In DNA form, the CDR3 reads TGCGCCAGCAGCCAACGGGACTTCAGCTCCTACGAGCAGTACTTC. This codes for CASSQRDFSSYEQYF.

The chain uses TRBV9 and TRBJ1-1; 7 bases line up with TRBD1. The CDR3 is 16 residues long. Trimming cost V 0 bases and J 3 bases; bases outside gene matches: 8. In germline, CDR1 is SGDLS, CDR2 YYNGEE. The CDR3 DNA sequence: TGTGCCAGCAGCGTAGGAGGGGGCTCTACGGACACTGAAGCTTTCTTT. This codes for CASSVGGGSTDTEAFF.

The chain recombines TRBV27 with TRBJ1-1; D perhaps matches TRBD1 (5 bases). The CDR3 extends over 12 amino acids. Germline V lookup: CDR1 MNHEY, CDR2 SMNVEV (reference sequence). The V and J ends lost 6 bases and 5 bases respectively, with 10 bases between them. CDR3 region: CASRAGLTEAFF. CDR3 in DNA: TGTGCCAGCAGGGCAGGGCTGACTGAAGCTTTCTTT.

V and J are TRBV13 and TRBJ2-3; D perhaps matches TRBD1 (6 bases). Trimming pared 3 bases from V and 6 bases from J, leaving 10 bases between. Germline V gene lookup returns CDR1 PRHDT and CDR2 FYEKMQ (reference sequence). This CDR3 has 13 residues. CDR3 coding DNA: TGTGCCAGCAGCTTGCCTACAGGGGATACGCAGTATTTT. Protein: CASSLPTGDTQYF.